These T cell receptor beta chains were read from a single sample in a study of T cells in tuberculosis. Only in-frame clones appear in the TCRdb table, and some are missing; sequencing was by immunoSEQ multiplex PCR. Seen here are over 40,000 clones, roughly 96% observed once, and the top ten hold approximately 7.6%. The specimen was PBMCs. These receptors all stem from a donor aged 10-29 years with latent tuberculosis or without tuberculosis infection. The CDR3 runs from the conserved cysteine through the conserved F or W. D genes are given only for firm matches. A clone size is listed for some rows: how often the clone was seen (once, few, many), or a class if it is expanded.

V: TRBV9
J: TRBJ2-3
D: .
size: .
CDR3: CASSVVGSGDTQYF
DNA: TGTGCCAGCAGCGTAGTGGGGAGTGGAGATACGCAGTATTTT

V: TRBV7-8
J: TRBJ2-1
D: TRBD1
size: .
CDR3: CASSFSRGQGYNEQFF
DNA: TGTGCCAGCAGCTTCTCGCGGGGACAGGGTTACAATGAGCAGTTCTTC

V: TRBV13
J: TRBJ2-1
D: .
size: .
CDR3: CASSLDLNEQFF
DNA: TGTGCCAGCAGCTTAGACTTGAATGAGCAGTTCTTC

V: TRBV5-4
J: TRBJ1-2
D: .
size: .
CDR3: CASSLGRAGANYGYTF
DNA: TGTGCCAGCAGCTTGGGTCGCGCAGGGGCTAACTATGGCTACACCTTC

V: TRBV19
J: TRBJ2-1
D: .
size: .
CDR3: CASSMGHELEQFF
DNA: TGTGCCAGTAGTATGGGACACGAGCTCGAGCAGTTCTTC

V: TRBV2
J: TRBJ2-1
D: .
size: .
CDR3: CASSEGQPPFNEQFF
DNA: TGTGCCAGCAGTGAAGGGCAACCCCCCTTCAATGAGCAGTTCTTC

V: TRBV6-5
J: TRBJ1-2
D: .
size: .
CDR3: CASSYSGTGNYYGYTF
DNA: TGTGCCAGCAGTTACTCGGGAACAGGGAATTACTATGGCTACACCTTC

V: TRBV2
J: TRBJ1-5
D: .
size: .
CDR3: CASNRDSNQPQHF
DNA: TGTGCCAGCAATCGGGATAGCAATCAGCCCCAGCATTTT

V: TRBV10-3
J: TRBJ1-1
D: .
size: .
CDR3: CAISEFPRNTEAFF
DNA: TGTGCCATCAGTGAGTTCCCGAGGAACACTGAAGCTTTCTTT

V: TRBV6-1
J: TRBJ1-2
D: .
size: .
CDR3: CASRRASVYGYTF
DNA: TGTGCCAGCAGGCGGGCCTCAGTCTATGGCTACACCTTC

V: TRBV9
J: TRBJ1-2
D: .
size: .
CDR3: CASSVGAGDYGYTF
DNA: TGTGCCAGCAGCGTAGGAGCAGGGGACTATGGCTACACCTTC

V: TRBV21-1
J: TRBJ2-2
D: .
size: .
CDR3: CASSLGSSRANTGELFF
DNA: TGTGCCAGCAGCCTCGGGTCGAGCCGCGCGAACACCGGGGAGCTGTTTTTT

V: TRBV7-6
J: TRBJ2-7
D: TRBD2
size: .
CDR3: CASSPGLAGGLSYEQYF
DNA: TGTGCCAGCAGCCCCGGACTAGCGGGGGGCCTCTCCTACGAGCAGTACTTC

V: TRBV2
J: TRBJ2-1
D: .
size: .
CDR3: CASSERGHEQFF
DNA: TGTGCCAGCAGTGAAAGGGGCCATGAGCAGTTCTTC

V: TRBV30
J: TRBJ1-1
D: TRBD1
size: .
CDR3: CAWSSGGTEAFF
DNA: TGTGCCTGGAGTTCAGGGGGGACTGAAGCTTTCTTT

V: TRBV10-2
J: TRBJ1-2
D: .
size: .
CDR3: CASSVRENYGYTF
DNA: TGCGCCAGCAGTGTGAGGGAGAACTATGGCTACACCTTC

V: TRBV29-1
J: TRBJ1-1
D: .
size: .
CDR3: CSVGGLMNTEAFF
DNA: TGCAGCGTTGGCGGACTCATGAACACTGAAGCTTTCTTT

V: TRBV7-2
J: TRBJ2-7
D: .
size: .
CDR3: CASSLGVRLYEQYF
DNA: TGTGCCAGCAGCTTAGGGGTTAGACTCTACGAGCAGTACTTC

V: TRBV18
J: TRBJ2-5
D: .
size: .
CDR3: CASSPFGEVKTQYF
DNA: TGTGCCAGCTCACCTTTCGGGGAGGTAAAGACCCAGTACTTC

V: TRBV6-5
J: TRBJ1-2
D: .
size: .
CDR3: CASSYSSKGGYGYTF
DNA: TGTGCCAGCAGTTACTCGTCTAAGGGAGGCTATGGCTACACCTTC

V: TRBV18
J: TRBJ2-3
D: TRBD2
size: .
CDR3: CASSPVSSGGTDTQYF
DNA: TGTGCCAGCTCACCCGTAAGTAGCGGGGGCACAGATACGCAGTATTTT

V: TRBV30
J: TRBJ1-1
D: .
size: .
CDR3: CAWSGGAEAFF
DNA: TGTGCCTGGAGTGGGGGGGCTGAAGCTTTCTTT

V: TRBV6-5
J: TRBJ2-7
D: TRBD1
size: .
CDR3: CASSPSGGRDEQYF
DNA: TGTGCCAGCAGCCCGTCAGGGGGTCGTGACGAGCAGTACTTC

V: TRBV18
J: TRBJ2-3
D: .
size: .
CDR3: CASSPPSTDTQYF
DNA: TGTGCCAGCTCACCTCCTAGCACAGATACGCAGTATTTT

V: TRBV12-5
J: TRBJ1-4
D: TRBD1
size: once
CDR3: CASGLVHSGTVVEKLFF
DNA: TGTGCTAGTGGTTTGGTACATTCCGGGACAGTTGTTGAAAAACTGTTTTTT

V: TRBV6-5
J: TRBJ2-7
D: TRBD2
size: .
CDR3: CASSYGTSSYEQYF
DNA: TGTGCCAGCAGTTACGGGACTAGCTCCTACGAGCAGTACTTC

V: TRBV12-5
J: TRBJ1-5
D: .
size: .
CDR3: CASGLQPGPQHF
DNA: TGTGCTAGTGGCCTACAACCGGGGCCCCAGCATTTT

V: TRBV19
J: TRBJ2-1
D: TRBD2
size: .
CDR3: CASSRLASYNEQFF
DNA: TGTGCCAGTAGTAGACTAGCTTCCTACAATGAGCAGTTCTTC

V: TRBV5-1
J: TRBJ2-2
D: .
size: once
CDR3: CASSLDSNTGELFF
DNA: TGCGCCAGCAGCTTGGACAGTAATACCGGGGAGCTGTTTTTT

V: TRBV18
J: TRBJ2-7
D: .
size: .
CDR3: CASSTVPPGEQYF
DNA: TGTGCCAGCTCAACGGTACCGCCGGGCGAGCAGTACTTC

V: TRBV7-8
J: TRBJ1-1
D: .
size: .
CDR3: CASSFKGLTEAFF
DNA: TGTGCCAGCAGCTTTAAGGGGCTAACTGAAGCTTTCTTT

V: TRBV6-5
J: TRBJ2-7
D: .
size: .
CDR3: CASSWGRVSDPYEQYF
DNA: TGTGCCAGCAGTTGGGGGCGAGTATCGGATCCCTACGAGCAGTACTTC

V: TRBV6-5
J: TRBJ1-3
D: .
size: .
CDR3: CASSNQYNTIYF
DNA: TGTGCCAGCAGTAACCAGTATAACACCATATATTTT

V: TRBV2
J: TRBJ1-2
D: .
size: .
CDR3: CASREWIYTF
DNA: TGTGCCAGCAGGGAGTGGATCTACACCTTC

V: TRBV5-1
J: TRBJ2-7
D: .
size: .
CDR3: CASRGVTSLYEQYF
DNA: TGCGCCAGCCGCGGGGTCACTTCCCTCTACGAGCAGTACTTC

V: TRBV19
J: TRBJ1-1
D: TRBD1
size: .
CDR3: CASSTPHRGDTEAFF
DNA: TGTGCCAGTAGTACGCCGCACAGGGGGGACACTGAAGCTTTCTTT

V: TRBV6-5
J: TRBJ2-7
D: .
size: .
CDR3: CASTPSGNHEQYF
DNA: TGTGCCAGCACCCCTTCGGGGAATCACGAGCAGTACTTC

V: TRBV29-1
J: TRBJ2-1
D: .
size: .
CDR3: CSVELHHGIYYNEQFF
DNA: TGCAGCGTTGAATTACATCACGGGATCTATTACAATGAGCAGTTCTTC

V: TRBV19
J: TRBJ1-4
D: .
size: .
CDR3: CASTRWDAGRRANEKLFF
DNA: TGTGCCAGTACCCGATGGGATGCAGGGCGGAGGGCTAATGAAAAACTGTTTTTT

V: TRBV6-5
J: TRBJ1-2
D: .
size: .
CDR3: CASRNRGGGYGYTF
DNA: TGTGCCAGCAGGAACCGAGGGGGGGGGTATGGCTACACCTTC

V: TRBV19
J: TRBJ2-6
D: TRBD1
size: .
CDR3: CASSAREGAAGANVLTF
DNA: TGTGCCAGTAGTGCCCGAGAGGGGGCAGCTGGGGCCAACGTCCTGACTTTC

V: TRBV9
J: TRBJ1-1
D: TRBD1
size: .
CDR3: CASSVDRGTEAFF
DNA: TGTGCCAGCAGCGTCGACAGGGGCACTGAAGCTTTCTTT

V: TRBV6-5
J: TRBJ1-2
D: .
size: .
CDR3: CASSYAGGVGYTF
DNA: TGTGCCAGCAGTTACGCGGGAGGGGTTGGCTACACCTTC

V: TRBV14
J: TRBJ2-7
D: .
size: .
CDR3: CASSPVPYEQYF
DNA: TGTGCCAGCAGCCCCGTCCCCTACGAGCAGTACTTC

V: TRBV2
J: TRBJ1-4
D: .
size: .
CDR3: CASKGGRAFNEKLFF
DNA: TGTGCCAGCAAGGGGGGGAGGGCATTTAACGAAAAACTGTTTTTT